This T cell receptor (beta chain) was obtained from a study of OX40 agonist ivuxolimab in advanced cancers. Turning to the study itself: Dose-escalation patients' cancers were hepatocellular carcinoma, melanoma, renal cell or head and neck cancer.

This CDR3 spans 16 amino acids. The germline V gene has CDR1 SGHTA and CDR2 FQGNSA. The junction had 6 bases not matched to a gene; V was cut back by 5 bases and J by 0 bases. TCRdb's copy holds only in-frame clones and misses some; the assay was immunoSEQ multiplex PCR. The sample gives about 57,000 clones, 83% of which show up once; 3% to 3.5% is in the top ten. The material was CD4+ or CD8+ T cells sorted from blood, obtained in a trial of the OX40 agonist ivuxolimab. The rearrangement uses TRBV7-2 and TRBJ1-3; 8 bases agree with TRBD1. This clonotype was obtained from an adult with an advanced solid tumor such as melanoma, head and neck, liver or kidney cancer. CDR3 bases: TGTGCCAGCAGCCTTGGGACAGGCCCCTCTGGAAACACCATATATTTT. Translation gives CASSLGTGPSGNTIYF.